Listed below are T cell receptor beta chains from one sample, sequenced in a study of control samples from healthy donors and cancer patients. Measured with immunoSEQ multiplex PCR; TCRdb has only the in-frame clones, and not every one. The data show roughly 54,000 clones, around 95% seen once. Sample: blood. These receptors all stem from a young woman in good health. The conserved cysteine and the conserved F or W are not part of the CDR3 here. Each record gives: clone size, J gene, V gene, CDR3 protein. Not every row has a clone size; where given, it reads once, few, many or a size class.

abundance: NA; j_gene: TRBJ2-7; v_gene: TRBV27; CDR3aa: ASSPNLGLSYEQY
abundance: NA; j_gene: TRBJ1-1; v_gene: TRBV6-5; CDR3aa: ASSWDRNTEAF
abundance: NA; j_gene: TRBJ1-5; v_gene: TRBV5-5; CDR3aa: ASRGTLTSNQPQH
abundance: NA; j_gene: TRBJ1-2; v_gene: TRBV7-9; CDR3aa: ASSSGTERNYGYT
abundance: NA; j_gene: TRBJ1-5; v_gene: TRBV7-6; CDR3aa: ASSLGQNGGGPQH
abundance: NA; j_gene: TRBJ1-1; v_gene: TRBV2; CDR3aa: ASRGNMNTEAF
abundance: NA; j_gene: TRBJ2-1; v_gene: TRBV6-2/TRBV6-3; CDR3aa: ASSPGTSGVYNEQF
abundance: NA; j_gene: TRBJ2-1; v_gene: TRBV7-3; CDR3aa: ASSLWDSQFNEQF
abundance: NA; j_gene: TRBJ1-3; v_gene: TRBV28; CDR3aa: ASSLTGATSGNTIY
abundance: NA; j_gene: TRBJ2-3; v_gene: TRBV6-2/TRBV6-3; CDR3aa: ASSPGTRTDTQY
abundance: NA; j_gene: TRBJ1-1; v_gene: TRBV27; CDR3aa: ASSLLVNTEAF
abundance: NA; j_gene: TRBJ1-5; v_gene: TRBV6-1; CDR3aa: ASSERDRVGQPQH
abundance: once; j_gene: TRBJ1-5; v_gene: TRBV15; CDR3aa: ATSRSTGGARQPQH
abundance: NA; j_gene: TRBJ1-2; v_gene: TRBV28; CDR3aa: ASSTVANYGYT
abundance: NA; j_gene: TRBJ2-1; v_gene: TRBV18; CDR3aa: ASSPTGSGGNEQF
abundance: NA; j_gene: TRBJ2-2; v_gene: TRBV3-1/TRBV3-2; CDR3aa: ASSPAMTTGTELF
abundance: NA; j_gene: TRBJ1-5; v_gene: TRBV28; CDR3aa: ASRNSYFSNQPQH
abundance: NA; j_gene: TRBJ2-5; v_gene: TRBV4-1; CDR3aa: ASSQDPTQETQY
abundance: once; j_gene: TRBJ1-2; v_gene: TRBV5-6; CDR3aa: ASSLDSYGYT
abundance: NA; j_gene: TRBJ1-1; v_gene: TRBV27; CDR3aa: ASSPTWYTEAF
abundance: NA; j_gene: TRBJ2-3; v_gene: TRBV12-2; CDR3aa: ASRLAQGFGRIRGPDTQY
abundance: NA; j_gene: TRBJ1-4; v_gene: TRBV28; CDR3aa: ASSLSGGENEKLF